This T cell receptor (beta chain) was sequenced during a study of vaccination and CD4 T cells after COVID-19. This CDR3 is 13 amino acids long. CDR1 and CDR2 (germline): SNHLY, FYNNEI. V was pared by 6 bases and J by 3 bases, with 9 bases between. This clonotype turned up a few times. Its specificity is not known. At the Johns Hopkins FTIC core, DNA taken from cultured CD4+ T cells was sequenced by way of the Oncomine TCR Beta short-read assay. TCRdb recomputed calls from the PCR reads with MiXCR, one row per CDR3 protein. The table has around 19,000 distinct CDR3 sequences, around half seen once. Treatment: approximately 9-day PBMC culture with coronavirus spike peptide pools or control peptides (ViraFEST assay).

The chain links TRBV2 to TRBJ1-3, with D unclear. The sequenced sample was CD4+ T cells from blood, cultured in vitro. This clonotype originated in a human donor who had recovered from COVID-19. The CDR3 DNA sequence: TGTGCCAGCAGAAACACCCTTGGAAACACCATATATTTT. The encoded protein is CASRNTLGNTIYF.